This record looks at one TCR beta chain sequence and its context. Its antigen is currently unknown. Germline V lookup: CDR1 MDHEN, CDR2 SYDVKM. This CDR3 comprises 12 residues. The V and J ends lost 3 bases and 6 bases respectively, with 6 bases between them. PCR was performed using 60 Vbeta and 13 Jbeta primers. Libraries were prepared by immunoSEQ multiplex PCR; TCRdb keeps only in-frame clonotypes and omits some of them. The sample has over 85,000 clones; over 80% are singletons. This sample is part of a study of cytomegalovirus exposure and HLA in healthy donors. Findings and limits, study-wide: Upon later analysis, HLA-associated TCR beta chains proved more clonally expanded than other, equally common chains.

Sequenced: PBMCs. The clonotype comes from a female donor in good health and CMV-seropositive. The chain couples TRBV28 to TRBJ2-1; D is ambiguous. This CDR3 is CASSLRGNEQFF. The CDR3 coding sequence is TGTGCCAGCAGTTTGCGCGGCAATGAGCAGTTCTTC.